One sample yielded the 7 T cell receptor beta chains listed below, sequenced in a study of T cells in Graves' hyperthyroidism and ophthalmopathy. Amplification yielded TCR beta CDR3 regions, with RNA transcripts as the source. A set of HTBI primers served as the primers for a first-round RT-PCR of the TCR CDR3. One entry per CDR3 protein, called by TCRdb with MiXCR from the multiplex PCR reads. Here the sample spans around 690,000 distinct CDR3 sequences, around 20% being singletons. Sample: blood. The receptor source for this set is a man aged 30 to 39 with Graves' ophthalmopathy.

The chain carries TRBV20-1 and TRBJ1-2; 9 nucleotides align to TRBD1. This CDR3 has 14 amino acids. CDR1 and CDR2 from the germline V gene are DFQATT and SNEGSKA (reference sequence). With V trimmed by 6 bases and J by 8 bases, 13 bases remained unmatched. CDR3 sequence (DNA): TGCAGTGCGCCCCCCCGGGACAGGGTTCGCGGCTACACCTTC. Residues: CSAPPRDRVRGYTF.

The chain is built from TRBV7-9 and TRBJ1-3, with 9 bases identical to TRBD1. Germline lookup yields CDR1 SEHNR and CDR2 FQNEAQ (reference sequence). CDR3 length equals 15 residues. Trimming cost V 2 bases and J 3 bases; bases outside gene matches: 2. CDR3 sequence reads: CASSLRDRVGNTIYF. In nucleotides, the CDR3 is TGTGCCAGCAGCTTACGGGACAGGGTTGGAAACACCATATATTTT.

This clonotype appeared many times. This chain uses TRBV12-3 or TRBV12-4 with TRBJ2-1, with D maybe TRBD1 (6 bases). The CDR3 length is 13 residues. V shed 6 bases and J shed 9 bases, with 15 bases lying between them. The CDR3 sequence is CASRPITGSEQFF. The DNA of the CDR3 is TGTGCCAGCAGACCTATAACAGGGAGTGAGCAGTTCTTC.

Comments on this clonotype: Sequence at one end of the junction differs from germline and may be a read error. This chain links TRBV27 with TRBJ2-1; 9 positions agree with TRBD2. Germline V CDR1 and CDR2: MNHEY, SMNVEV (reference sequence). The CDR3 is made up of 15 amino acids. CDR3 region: CTSSSGTSMYNEQFF. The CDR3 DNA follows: TGTACCAGCAGTTCCGGGACTAGCATGTACAATGAGCAGTTCTTC.

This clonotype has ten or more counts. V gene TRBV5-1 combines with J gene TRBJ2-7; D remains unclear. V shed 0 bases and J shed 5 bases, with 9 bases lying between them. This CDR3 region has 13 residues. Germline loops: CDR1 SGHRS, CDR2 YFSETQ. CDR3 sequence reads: CASSLGQAHEQYF. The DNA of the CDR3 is TGCGCCAGCAGCTTGGGGCAGGCACACGAGCAGTACTTC.

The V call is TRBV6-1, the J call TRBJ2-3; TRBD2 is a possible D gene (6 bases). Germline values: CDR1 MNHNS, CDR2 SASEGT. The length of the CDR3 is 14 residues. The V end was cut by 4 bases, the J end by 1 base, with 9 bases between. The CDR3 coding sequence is TGTGCCAGCAGTGCGGGACTTCGCACAGATACGCAGTATTTT. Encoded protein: CASSAGLRTDTQYF.

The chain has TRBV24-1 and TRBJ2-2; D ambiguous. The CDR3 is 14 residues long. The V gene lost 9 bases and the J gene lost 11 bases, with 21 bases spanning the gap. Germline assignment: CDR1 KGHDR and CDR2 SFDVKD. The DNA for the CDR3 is TGTGCCACCGAAAGCCTGGCGGTGGGCGGCGAGCTGTTTTTT. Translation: CATESLAVGGELFF.